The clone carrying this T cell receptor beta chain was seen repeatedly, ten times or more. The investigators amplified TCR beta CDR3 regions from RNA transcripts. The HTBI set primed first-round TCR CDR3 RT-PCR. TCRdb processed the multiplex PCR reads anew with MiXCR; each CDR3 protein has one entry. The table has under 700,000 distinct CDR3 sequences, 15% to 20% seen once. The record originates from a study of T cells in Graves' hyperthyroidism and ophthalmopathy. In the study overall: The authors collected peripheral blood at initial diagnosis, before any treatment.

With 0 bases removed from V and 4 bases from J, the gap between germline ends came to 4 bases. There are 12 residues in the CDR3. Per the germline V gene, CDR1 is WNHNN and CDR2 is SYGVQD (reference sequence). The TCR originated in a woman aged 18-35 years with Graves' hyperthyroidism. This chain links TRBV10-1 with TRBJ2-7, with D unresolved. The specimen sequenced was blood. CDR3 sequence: CASSESKYEQYF. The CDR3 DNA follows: TGCGCCAGCAGTGAGTCGAAGTACGAGCAGTACTTC.